This T cell receptor beta chain emerged from a study of blood T cell repertoires in COVID-19. Background on the study: Specimens from acute and convalescent COVID-19 originated in the United States, Italy and Spain. From T cells, B-cell-depleted T cells, or PBMCs came the material, which was cDNA or gDNA.

Original processing methods: Amplified reference gene primers provided the basis for estimating nucleated cell counts. Sequencing was performed with immunoSEQ multiplex PCR; in TCRdb, only in-frame clones are kept and a portion is missing. Clonal size and the V and J genes are those of that table, whereas D and trimming came from the DNA. This sample yields some 130,000 clones, of which around 88% are seen a single time; about 9.3% belongs to the top ten. The sequence derives from a man between 50 and 59 years old with acute or convalescent COVID-19. The source material was peripheral blood.

The CDR3 sequence: CASSPQQDPNEKLFF. As DNA, the CDR3 is TGTGCCAGCTCACCACAACAGGACCCTAATGAAAAACTGTTTTTT. This chain joins TRBV18 and TRBJ1-4, with D perhaps TRBD1 (5 bases). Trimming cost V 1 base and J 3 bases, with 9 bases left between them. Per the germline V gene, CDR1 is KGHSH and CDR2 is LQKENI. The CDR3 sequence is 15 residues long. Together with reference TRBV18 and TRBJ1-4, the CDR3 gives the full variable domain: NAGVMQNPRHLVRRRGQEARLRCSPMKGHSHVYWYRQLPEEGLKFMVYLQKENIIDESGMPKERFSAEFPKEGPSILRIQQVVRGDSAAYFCASSPQQDPNEKLFFGSGTQLSVL.